What follows is one TCR beta chain and its context. Which antigen it targets is not known. Nothing much larger sits one base from this clone, and base qualities are not available. Whole blood was collected in K2EDTA tubes by collaborating institutions according to the institutions' own protocols. For TCRbeta analysis, collaborator samples were shipped as frozen whole blood, as isolated PBMCs, or as DNA extracted from either sample type. TCRbeta CDR3 regions were amplified from genomic DNA using the immunoSEQ Assay, a bias-controlled multiplex PCR. The study's own analysis went as follows. The number of nucleated cells in each sample was estimated by amplification of reference gene primers within the assay. To quantify the absolute abundance of each unique TCRbeta CDR3 rearrangement, sequence reads were collapsed and filtered. Productive Simpson clonality was computed per sample as the square root of Simpson's diversity index over productive rearrangements. As stored in TCRdb, this immuneACCESS dataset retains in-frame rearrangements with V and J assigned. A fraction of the clones does not appear; measured against another copy, unresolved V genes explain less than half of the discrepancy, and the remainder lacks a known reason. From that table come the V and J calls and clone size; the DNA was used to work out D and trimming. This sample comprises under 150,000 clones, roughly 80% of them detected only once. The biggest ten clones account for over 8.5% of the sample.

V is shortened by 6 bases, J by 7 bases, and the region joining them spans 18 bases. Counted from cysteine to phenylalanine, this CDR3 has 14 amino acids. CDR3 DNA is the only sequence kept; it has 42 bases, read in frame from the first base. Per the germline V gene, MNHEY is the CDR1 and SVGAGI is the CDR2. These data belong to a study of blood T cell repertoires in COVID-19 (dated by TCRdb to 2018 to 2020). For context, the study as a whole: Samples covering the acute and convalescent phases of COVID-19 were provided by collaborators in the United States, Italy and Spain. The material from the prospective study consisted of cDNA or gDNA derived from T cells, B-cell-depleted T cells, or PBMCs. Deeply sampled blood TCRbeta repertoires from subjects exposed to, actively infected with, or recovered from COVID-19 were included in the dataset. The repertoires were released in a freely available public database meant as a resource for research on the immune response to SARS-CoV-2. Samples came from the ongoing ImmuneRACE study (first 160 participants) plus 1,254 subjects from 6 global collaborators. The sample metadata nearly always contained a de-identified subject ID, COVID-19 status, age in years and sex. HLA class I and class II types, where available, came from metadata supplied by the sample provider rather than from assay-based typing.

Overall study results and their limits: The quantity of clinical and demographic metadata differed by source and by participant and was supplied without curation.

The sample consisted of peripheral blood. The receptor's source is a man aged 50 to 59 with active or convalescent COVID-19. The rearrangement combines TRBV6-5 with TRBJ1-2; a tentative D call is TRBD1 (6 bases match). CDR3 reads: CASRSRQVVFGYTF. The DNA reads as follows: TGTGCCAGCAGGTCGAGACAGGTTGTTTTTGGCTACACCTTC.